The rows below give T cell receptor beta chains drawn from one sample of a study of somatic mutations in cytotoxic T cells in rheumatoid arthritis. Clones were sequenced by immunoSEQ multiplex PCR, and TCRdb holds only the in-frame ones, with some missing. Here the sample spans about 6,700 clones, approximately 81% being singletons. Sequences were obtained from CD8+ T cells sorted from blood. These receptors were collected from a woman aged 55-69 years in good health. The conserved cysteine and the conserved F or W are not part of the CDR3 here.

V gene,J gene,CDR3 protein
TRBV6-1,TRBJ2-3,ASSRQLSTDTQY
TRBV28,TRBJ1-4,ASSLSRGGEKLF
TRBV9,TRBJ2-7,ASSPGQGAPLEQY
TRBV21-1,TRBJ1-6,ASRASLAHIHHNSPLH
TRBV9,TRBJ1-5,ASSRQSNQPQH
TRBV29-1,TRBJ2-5,SVEEGGPGETQY
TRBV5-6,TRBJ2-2,ASSSGTGATGELF
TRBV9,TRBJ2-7,ASSPDTGSTLYEQY
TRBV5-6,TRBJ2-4,ASSLGGGAGAKNIQY
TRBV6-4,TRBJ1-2,ASSETGGSSYGYT
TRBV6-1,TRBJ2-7,ASSGSPGQWEQY
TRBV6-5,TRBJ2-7,ASSYTGDEQY
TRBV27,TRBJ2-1,ASSSGTSGVGFNEQF
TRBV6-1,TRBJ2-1,ASGEWRGNEQF
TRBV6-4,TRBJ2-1,ASSDTSGRGSDEQF
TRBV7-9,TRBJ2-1,ASSLGSGRRNEQF
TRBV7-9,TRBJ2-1,ASSPGGSYNEQF
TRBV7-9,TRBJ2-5,ASRWESETQY
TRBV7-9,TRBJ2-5,ASSLNREYQETQY
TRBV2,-,ASGGLAYEQY
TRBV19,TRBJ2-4,ASSIGGHPLRY
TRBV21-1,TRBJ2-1,ASSKQGTSHYNEQF
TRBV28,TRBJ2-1,ASRPGGVSSNQQF
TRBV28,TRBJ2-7,ASSGSGYEQY
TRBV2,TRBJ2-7,ASTGQGGEQY
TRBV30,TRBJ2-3,AWGSTDTQY
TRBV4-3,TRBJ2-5,ASSQDRLAGGMETQY
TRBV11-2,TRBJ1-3,ASTVAWGLGNTIY
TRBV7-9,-,ASSSGLPYEQY
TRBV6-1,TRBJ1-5,ASSSQAYSNQPQH
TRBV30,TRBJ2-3,AWSQDAGQGTDTQY
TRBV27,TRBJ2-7,ASSLSEISYEQY
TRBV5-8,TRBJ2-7,ASRLDSYEQY
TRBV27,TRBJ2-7,ASSFGNPGERPGEQY
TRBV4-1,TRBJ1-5,ASSQEPGGIGNQPQH
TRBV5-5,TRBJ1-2,ASSLEAGGYT
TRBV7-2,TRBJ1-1,ASSSRLLNTEAF
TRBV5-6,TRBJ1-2,ASSLDLESGGYT
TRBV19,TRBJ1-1,ASSIAGLLTEAF
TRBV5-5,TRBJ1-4,ASSLDWTGSNEKLF
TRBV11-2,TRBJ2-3,ASSPLLGRDTQY
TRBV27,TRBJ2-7,ASSRSSGDYSYEQY
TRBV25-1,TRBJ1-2,ASSFRTGASNYGYT
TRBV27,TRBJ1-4,ASSLTAPGSTNEKLF
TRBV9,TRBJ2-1,ASSAGYNEQF
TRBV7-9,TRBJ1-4,ASSQKGTGDEKLF
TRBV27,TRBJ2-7,STSIETSSYEQY
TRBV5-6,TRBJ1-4,ASSTGTGGRDEKLF
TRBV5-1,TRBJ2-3,ASSHQDRRRTDTQY
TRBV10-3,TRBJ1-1,AIRPTGDPEAF
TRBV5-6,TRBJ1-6,ASSGTGPGERGLH
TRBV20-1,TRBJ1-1,SAIFEAV
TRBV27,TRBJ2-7,ASSPASGKQY
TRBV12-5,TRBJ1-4,ASGLVTDEKLF